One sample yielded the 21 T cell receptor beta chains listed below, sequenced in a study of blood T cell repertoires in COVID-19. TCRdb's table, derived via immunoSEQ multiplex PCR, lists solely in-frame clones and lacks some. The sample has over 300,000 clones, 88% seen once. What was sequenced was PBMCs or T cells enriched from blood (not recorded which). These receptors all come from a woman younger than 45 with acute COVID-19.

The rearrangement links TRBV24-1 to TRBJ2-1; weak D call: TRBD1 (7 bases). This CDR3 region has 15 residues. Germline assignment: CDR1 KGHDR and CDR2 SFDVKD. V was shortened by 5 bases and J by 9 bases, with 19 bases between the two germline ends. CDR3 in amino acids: CATSAGQTQGGEQFF. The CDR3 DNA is TGTGCCACCAGTGCAGGTCAGACTCAGGGGGGTGAGCAGTTCTTC.

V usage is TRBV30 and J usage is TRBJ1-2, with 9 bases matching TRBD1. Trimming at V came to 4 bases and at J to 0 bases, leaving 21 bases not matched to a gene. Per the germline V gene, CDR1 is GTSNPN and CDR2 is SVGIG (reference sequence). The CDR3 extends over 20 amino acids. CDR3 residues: CAWILMRDRATRQANYGYTF. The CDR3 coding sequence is TGTGCCTGGATTCTGATGAGGGACAGGGCCACCAGGCAAGCTAACTATGGCTACACCTTC.

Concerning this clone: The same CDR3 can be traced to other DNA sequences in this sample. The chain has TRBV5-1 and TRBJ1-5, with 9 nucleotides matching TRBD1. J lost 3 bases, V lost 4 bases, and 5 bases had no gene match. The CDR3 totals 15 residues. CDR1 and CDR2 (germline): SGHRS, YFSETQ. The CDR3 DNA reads TGCGCCAGCAGCCCGACAGGGGGACCCAATCAGCCCCAGCATTTT. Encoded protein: CASSPTGGPNQPQHF.

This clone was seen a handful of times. Here the CDR3 DNA reads TGTGCCAGCAGTGAATGGGGCATGCACTATGGCTACACCTTC. Its translation is CASSEWGMHYGYTF. This chain links TRBV25-1 with TRBJ1-2; perhaps TRBD1 as D (5 bases). Trimming stripped 1 base from V and 3 bases from J, with 9 bases between. The CDR3 extends over 14 amino acids. CDR1 and CDR2 from the germline V gene are MGHDK and SYGVNS.

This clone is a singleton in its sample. For the CDR3, the DNA is TGTGCCAGCAGTCCCGGTCCCCCAGGGTCTGGGGCCAACGTCCTGACTTTC. Translation gives CASSPGPPGSGANVLTF. The rearrangement uses TRBV2 and TRBJ2-6, with a weak D call TRBD1 (5 bases). The germline V and J ends were trimmed by 5 bases and 1 base, with 15 bases remaining between them. Germline CDR1 SNHLY, CDR2 FYNNEI. The CDR3 sequence is 17 residues long.

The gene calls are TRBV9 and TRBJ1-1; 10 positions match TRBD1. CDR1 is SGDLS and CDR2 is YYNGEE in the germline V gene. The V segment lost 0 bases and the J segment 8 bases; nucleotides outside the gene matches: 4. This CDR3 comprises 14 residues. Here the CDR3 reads CASSVDPTGGEAFF. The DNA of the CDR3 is TGTGCCAGCAGCGTAGACCCGACAGGGGGCGAAGCTTTCTTT.

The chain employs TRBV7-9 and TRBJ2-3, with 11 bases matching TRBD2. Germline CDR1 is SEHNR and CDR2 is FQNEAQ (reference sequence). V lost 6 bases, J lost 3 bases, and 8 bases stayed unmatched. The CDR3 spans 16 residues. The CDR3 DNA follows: TGTGCCAGCAGATCCCCCCCTAGCGGGGGGACAGATACGCAGTATTTT. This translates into CASRSPPSGGTDTQYF.

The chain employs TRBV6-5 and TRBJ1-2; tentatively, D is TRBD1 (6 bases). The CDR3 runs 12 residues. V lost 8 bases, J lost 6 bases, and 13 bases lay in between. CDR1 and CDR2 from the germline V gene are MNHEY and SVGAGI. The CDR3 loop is CASQTGGNGYTF. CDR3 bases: TGTGCCAGCCAGACAGGAGGCAATGGCTACACCTTC.

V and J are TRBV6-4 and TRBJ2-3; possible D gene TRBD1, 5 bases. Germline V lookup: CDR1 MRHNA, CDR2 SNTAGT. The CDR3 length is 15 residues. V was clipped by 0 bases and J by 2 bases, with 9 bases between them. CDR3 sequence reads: CASSDSRDNTDTQYF. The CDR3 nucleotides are TGTGCCAGCAGTGACTCCAGGGATAACACAGATACGCAGTATTTT.

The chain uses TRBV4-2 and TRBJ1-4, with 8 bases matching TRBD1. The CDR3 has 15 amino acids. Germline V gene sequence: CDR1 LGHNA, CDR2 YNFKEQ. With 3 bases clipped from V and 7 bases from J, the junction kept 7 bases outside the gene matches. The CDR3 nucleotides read TGTGCCAGCAGCCATCCCGGACAGGGTGGTGAAAAACTGTTTTTT. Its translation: CASSHPGQGGEKLFF.

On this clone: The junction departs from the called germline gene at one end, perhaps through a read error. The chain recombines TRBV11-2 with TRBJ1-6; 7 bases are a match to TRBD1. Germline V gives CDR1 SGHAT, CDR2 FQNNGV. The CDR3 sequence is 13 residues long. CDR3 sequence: CANSLQGNSPLHF. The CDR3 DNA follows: TGTGCCAACAGCCTACAGGGGAATTCACCCCTCCACTTT. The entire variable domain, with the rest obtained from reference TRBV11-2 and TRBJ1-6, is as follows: EAGVAQSPRYKIIEKRQSVAFWCNPISGHATLYWYQQILGQGPKLLIQFQNNGVVDDSQLPKDRFSAERLKGVDSTLKIQPAKLEDSAVYLCANSLQGNSPLHFGNGTRLTVT.

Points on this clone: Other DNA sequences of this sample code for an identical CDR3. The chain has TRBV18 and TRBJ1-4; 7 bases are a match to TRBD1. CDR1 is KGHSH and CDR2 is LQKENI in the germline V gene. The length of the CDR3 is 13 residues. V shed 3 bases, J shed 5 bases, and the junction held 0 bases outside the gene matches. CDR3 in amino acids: CASSPGQNEKLFF. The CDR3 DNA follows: TGTGCCAGCTCACCGGGACAGAATGAAAAACTGTTTTTT.

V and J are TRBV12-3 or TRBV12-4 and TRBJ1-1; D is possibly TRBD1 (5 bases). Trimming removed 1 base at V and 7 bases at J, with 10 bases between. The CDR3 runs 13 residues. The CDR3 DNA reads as TGTGCCAGCAGTTTAGGGGGCTGGGGTGAAGCTTTCTTT. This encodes CASSLGGWGEAFF.

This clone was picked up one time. CDR3 DNA: TGTGCCAGTCGACAGTATAGCAATCAGCCCCAGCATTTT. Protein: CASRQYSNQPQHF. The chain employs TRBV19 and TRBJ1-5; D perhaps matches TRBD1 (5 bases). Trimming took 8 bases from V and 0 from J, leaving 8 bases between them. This CDR3 has 13 residues. The germline CDR1 and CDR2 sequences are LNHDA and SQIVND (reference sequence).

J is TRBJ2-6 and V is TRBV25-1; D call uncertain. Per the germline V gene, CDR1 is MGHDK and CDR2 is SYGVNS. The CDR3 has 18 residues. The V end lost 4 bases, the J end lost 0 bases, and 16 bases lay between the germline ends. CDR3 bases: TGTGCCAGCAGTGCTAAGACTTGGCCAAACTCTGGGGCCAACGTCCTGACTTTC. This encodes CASSAKTWPNSGANVLTF.

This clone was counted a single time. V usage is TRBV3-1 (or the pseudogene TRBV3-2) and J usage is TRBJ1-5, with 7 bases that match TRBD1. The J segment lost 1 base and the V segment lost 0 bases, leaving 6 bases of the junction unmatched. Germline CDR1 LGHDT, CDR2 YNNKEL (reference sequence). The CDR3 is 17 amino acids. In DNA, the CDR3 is TGTGCCAGCAGCCAAGAAGGGGGCAGAACAAGCAATCAGCCCCAGCATTTT. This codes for CASSQEGGRTSNQPQHF.

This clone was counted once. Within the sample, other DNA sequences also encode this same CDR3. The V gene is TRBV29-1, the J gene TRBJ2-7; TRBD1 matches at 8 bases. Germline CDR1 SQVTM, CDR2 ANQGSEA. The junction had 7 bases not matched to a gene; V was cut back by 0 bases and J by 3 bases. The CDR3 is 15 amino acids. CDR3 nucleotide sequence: TGCAGCGTTGAAGATCCCGGACAGGGAGACTACGAGCAGTACTTC. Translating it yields CSVEDPGQGDYEQYF.

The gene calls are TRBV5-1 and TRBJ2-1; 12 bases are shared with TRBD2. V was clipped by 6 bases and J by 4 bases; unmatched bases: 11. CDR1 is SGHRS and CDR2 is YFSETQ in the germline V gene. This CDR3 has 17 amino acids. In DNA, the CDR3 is TGCGCCAGCACACCTTCATCACTAGCGGGGGGATACAATGAGCAGTTCTTC. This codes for CASTPSSLAGGYNEQFF.

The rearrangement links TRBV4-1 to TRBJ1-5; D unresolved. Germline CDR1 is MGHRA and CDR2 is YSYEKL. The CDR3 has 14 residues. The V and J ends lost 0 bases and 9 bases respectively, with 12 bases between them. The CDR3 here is CASSQDPVFLPQHF. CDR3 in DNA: TGCGCCAGCAGCCAAGACCCGGTCTTTTTGCCCCAGCATTTT.

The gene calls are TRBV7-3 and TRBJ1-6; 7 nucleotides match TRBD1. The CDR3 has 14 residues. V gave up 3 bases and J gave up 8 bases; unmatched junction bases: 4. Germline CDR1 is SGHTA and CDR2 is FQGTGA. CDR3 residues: CASSLGDSYSPLHF. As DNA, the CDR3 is TGTGCCAGCAGCTTGGGGGACAGTTATTCACCCCTCCACTTT.

DNA for the CDR3: TGTGCCAGCAGTTTTCGGGGATCGGTCTACGAGCAGTACTTC. It codes for CASSFRGSVYEQYF. The genes are TRBV27 and TRBJ2-7; possibly TRBD2 for D (5 bases). Per the germline V gene, CDR1 is MNHEY and CDR2 is SMNVEV (reference sequence). This CDR3 has 14 amino acids. V was clipped by 3 bases and J by 3 bases, with 12 bases between them.